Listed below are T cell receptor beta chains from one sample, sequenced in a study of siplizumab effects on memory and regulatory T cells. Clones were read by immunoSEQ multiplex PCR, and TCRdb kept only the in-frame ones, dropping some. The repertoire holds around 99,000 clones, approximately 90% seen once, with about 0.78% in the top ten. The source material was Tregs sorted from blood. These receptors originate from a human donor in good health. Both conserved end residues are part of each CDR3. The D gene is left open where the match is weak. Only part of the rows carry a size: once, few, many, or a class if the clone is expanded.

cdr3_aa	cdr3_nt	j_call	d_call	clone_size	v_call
CASSLGPGYMGQPQHF	TGTGCCAGCAGTTTGGGGCCAGGGTATATGGGCCAGCCCCAGCATTTT	TRBJ1-5	NA	NA	TRBV27
CASSLAGLSYEQYF	TGTGCCAGCAGCTTAGCGGGACTCTCCTACGAGCAGTACTTC	TRBJ2-7	NA	NA	TRBV7-9
CASGLAPSGSAGFYNEQFF	TGTGCTAGTGGTTTGGCACCCAGTGGCTCAGCGGGCTTCTACAATGAGCAGTTCTTC	TRBJ2-1	NA	NA	TRBV12-5
CASSLAGFEQYF	TGTGCCAGCAGCTTAGCGGGGTTTGAGCAGTACTTC	TRBJ2-7	NA	NA	TRBV7-2
CASSETDRGRSPLHF	TGTGCCAGCAGTGAAACGGACAGGGGGCGGTCACCCCTCCACTTT	TRBJ1-6	TRBD1	NA	TRBV6-1
CAWSASPAWTAFF	TGTGCCTGGAGTGCCTCTCCTGCCTGGACTGCTTTCTTT	TRBJ1-1	NA	few	TRBV30
CASSDRTGQGNTIYF	TGTGCCAGCAGTGACCGGACAGGGCAAGGAAACACCATATATTTT	TRBJ1-3	TRBD1	NA	TRBV25-1
CASSGAGADTQYF	TGCGCCAGCAGCGGAGCGGGAGCAGATACGCAGTATTTT	TRBJ2-3	TRBD2	NA	TRBV10-1
CSVLDSYEQYF	TGCAGCGTTCTGGACAGCTACGAGCAGTACTTC	TRBJ2-7	NA	NA	TRBV29-1
CASSEYTGEGDTQYF	TGTGCCAGCAGTGAATATACGGGGGAGGGAGATACGCAGTATTTT	TRBJ2-3	TRBD2	NA	TRBV6-1
CASSLIVPPLHF	TGTGCCAGCAGCTTAATCGTGCCACCCCTCCACTTT	TRBJ1-6	NA	once	TRBV7-2
CSVEVRGAPTDTQYF	TGCAGCGTTGAAGTTCGGGGGGCACCCACAGATACGCAGTATTTT	TRBJ2-3	NA	NA	TRBV29-1
CASRIPGLATDTQYF	TGTGCCAGCAGGATACCGGGACTAGCAACAGATACGCAGTATTTT	TRBJ2-3	TRBD2	NA	TRBV2
CASSYLAGGKYNEQFF	TGTGCCAGCAGCTACTTAGCGGGAGGCAAATACAATGAGCAGTTCTTC	TRBJ2-1	NA	NA	TRBV21-1
CASSPSLQETQYF	TGTGCCAGCTCACCATCGCTCCAAGAGACCCAGTACTTC	TRBJ2-5	NA	once	TRBV18
CASSPQTGDGYTF	TGTGCCAGCTCACCCCAGACAGGGGATGGCTACACCTTC	TRBJ1-2	TRBD1	NA	TRBV18
CASRPPKNYGYTF	TGTGCCAGCAGACCCCCGAAGAACTATGGCTACACCTTC	TRBJ1-2	NA	NA	TRBV27
CASRRQGAPGNQPQHF	TGTGCCAGCCGTCGTCAGGGGGCGCCGGGCAATCAGCCCCAGCATTTT	TRBJ1-5	TRBD1	NA	TRBV28
CSVGSTGTQFYGYTF	TGCAGCGTTGGCTCGACAGGAACCCAATTTTATGGCTACACCTTC	TRBJ1-2	NA	NA	TRBV29-1
CASSLEVAGYNEQFF	TGTGCCAGCAGCTTGGAGGTAGCGGGGTACAATGAGCAGTTCTTC	TRBJ2-1	TRBD2	NA	TRBV5-4
CASSSKAGGQFLRQETQYF	TGTGCCAGCAGCTCGAAGGCGGGGGGCCAGTTTCTACGACAGGAGACCCAGTACTTC	TRBJ2-5	NA	NA	TRBV21-1
CASSLGLGPGQETQYF	TGTGCCAGCAGCTTAGGACTGGGACCGGGCCAAGAGACCCAGTACTTC	TRBJ2-5	NA	NA	TRBV11-3
CASMGRKRMNTEAFF	TGTGCCAGCATGGGCAGAAAGAGAATGAACACTGAAGCTTTCTTT	TRBJ1-1	NA	once	TRBV6-4
CASSVQGQSEQYF	TGTGCCAGCAGCGTACAGGGGCAGTCCGAGCAGTACTTC	TRBJ2-7	TRBD1	NA	TRBV7-8
CATSRDRAVAYEQYF	TGTGCCACCAGCAGAGATAGAGCGGTAGCCTACGAGCAGTACTTC	TRBJ2-7	NA	NA	TRBV15
CSVEAGQGSTEAFF	TGCAGCGTTGAAGCTGGACAGGGCTCCACTGAAGCTTTCTTT	TRBJ1-1	TRBD1	NA	TRBV29-1
CASSPRSQGGMTFF	TGTGCCAGCAGCCCACGCTCACAGGGAGGGATGACTTTCTTT	TRBJ1-1	NA	few	TRBV27
CASSARGTGGNQPQHF	TGTGCCAGTAGTGCACGTGGGACAGGGGGCAATCAGCCCCAGCATTTT	TRBJ1-5	TRBD1	NA	TRBV19
CASSPRPGASYEQYF	TGCGCCAGCAGCCCCCGGCCAGGGGCCTCCTACGAGCAGTACTTC	TRBJ2-7	NA	NA	TRBV5-1
CASSLEGDRGNAIYF	TGCGCCAGCAGCTTGGAAGGGGACAGGGGAAACGCCATATATTTT	TRBJ1-3	TRBD1	NA	TRBV5-1
CAISDSTAYTEAFF	TGTGCCATCAGTGATTCGACAGCTTACACTGAAGCTTTCTTT	TRBJ1-1	NA	NA	TRBV10-3
CASSYKDRECNQPQHF	TGTGCTAGCAGCTACAAGGACAGGGAATGTAATCAGCCCCAGCATTTT	TRBJ1-5	TRBD1	NA	TRBV7-7
CASSSSRGRANTEAFF	TGTGCCAGCAGCTCCAGCAGGGGCAGGGCGAACACTGAAGCTTTCTTT	TRBJ1-1	NA	once	TRBV5-8
CASSLVGAREKLFF	TGCGCCAGCAGCTTAGTTGGGGCAAGAGAAAAACTGTTTTTT	TRBJ1-4	NA	NA	TRBV5-1
CAISATGTNQPQHF	TGTGCCATCAGTGCTACAGGGACCAATCAGCCCCAGCATTTT	TRBJ1-5	NA	NA	TRBV10-3
CASGPGLAGNEQFF	TGTGCCAGCGGACCGGGACTAGCGGGAAATGAGCAGTTCTTC	TRBJ2-1	TRBD2	NA	TRBV18
CASSKGMNTGELFF	TGTGCCAGCAGTAAAGGAATGAACACCGGGGAGCTGTTTTTT	TRBJ2-2	NA	NA	TRBV2